These T cell receptor beta chains were read from a single sample in a study of read filtering for tumor transcriptome and immune sequencing. TCRdb analysed the reads with MiXCR anew, one entry per CDR3 protein. This sample yields over 40,000 distinct CDR3 sequences, of which roughly 12% are seen a single time; 13% to 15% belongs to the top ten. Sequencing input: a population of CD138-negative cells sorted from bone marrow. The receptors here all came from a donor at least 40 years old with multiple myeloma. Each CDR3 is given with its conserved first and last residue. A D gene is named only where the DNA matches it firmly. Clone size appears in some rows only: once, few, many, or a class for an expanded clone.

d_call cdr3_length j_call v_call clone_size cdr3_aa cdr3_nt
NA 15 TRBJ2-3 TRBV4-1 many CASSQDTKDSDTQYF TGCGCCAGCAGCCAAGATACAAAGGATTCAGATACGCAGTATTTT
NA 14 TRBJ2-3 TRBV20-1 NA CSASGSGSTDTQYF TGCAGTGCTAGCGGTAGCGGAAGCACAGATACGCAGTATTTT
TRBD2 15 TRBJ2-3 TRBV5-1 many CASSLERGSTDTQYF TGCGCCAGCAGCTTGGAGCGGGGGAGCACAGATACGCAGTATTTT
TRBD2 14 TRBJ2-1 TRBV20-1 many CSAGSAGPYNEQFF TGCAGTGCTGGATCAGCGGGACCTTACAATGAGCAGTTCTTC
TRBD2 13 TRBJ2-1 TRBV10-3 NA CAVRRLAGDSHLF TGTGCCGTCAGGAGACTAGCGGGAGACTCCCACCTCTTC
NA 12 TRBJ2-7 TRBV3-1 many CASSHVNDEQYF TGTGCCAGCAGCCACGTCAATGACGAGCAGTACTTC
TRBD1 17 TRBJ1-5 TRBV10-2 many CASSDGQGGSRNQPQHF TGCGCCAGCAGTGATGGACAGGGGGGATCCCGCAATCAGCCCCAGCATTTT
NA 15 TRBJ1-1 TRBV20-1 many CSARDLTEFNTEAFF TGCAGTGCTAGAGATCTAACAGAGTTCAACACTGAAGCTTTCTTT
NA 17 TRBJ1-5 TRBV4-1 few CASSQGQAYRSNQPQHF TGCGCCAGCAGCCAAGGACAGGCCTACAGGTCCAATCAGCCCCAGCATTTT
NA 11 TRBJ1-2 TRBV20-1 many CSADSSLGYTF TGCAGTGCCGACAGTTCGTTAGGCTACACCTTC
TRBD1 15 TRBJ2-5 TRBV19 NA CASSRTDRMAETQYF TGTGCCAGTAGCCGAACGGACAGGATGGCAGAGACCCAGTACTTC
NA 11 TRBJ2-1 TRBV3-1 many CASSQDQSRVF TGTGCCAGCAGCCAAGATCAGTCCAGGGTCTTC
NA 17 TRBJ1-5 TRBV6-1 many CASSESAGGGGRQPQHF TGTGCCAGCAGTGAAAGTGCTGGAGGGGGAGGGAGGCAGCCCCAGCATTTT
TRBD2 17 TRBJ2-7 TRBV5-1 many CASSLSPRTSGMNEQYF TGCGCCAGCAGCTTGTCCCCCAGGACTAGCGGGATGAACGAGCAGTACTTC
NA 13 TRBJ1-5 TRBV20-1 many CSAQDSLGQPQHF TGCAGTGCTCAGGACTCGCTAGGTCAGCCCCAGCATTTT
NA 14 TRBJ2-7 TRBV7-2 many CASSLSLLAAEQYF TGTGCCAGCAGCTTAAGCCTGTTAGCCGCCGAGCAGTACTTC
NA 13 TRBJ2-1 TRBV6-2/TRBV6-3 few CASSYFSVGEQFF TGTGCCAGCAGTTACTTTTCGGTGGGAGAGCAGTTCTTC
TRBD1 14 TRBJ1-1 TRBV6-5 many CASRTGTGFTEAFF TGTGCCAGCAGGACCGGGACAGGGTTTACTGAAGCTTTCTTT